This TCR beta chain was sequenced in a study of vaccination effects on CD4 cells after COVID-19. This clone appeared once. The target antigen is unknown. The table came from immunoSEQ multiplex PCR; TCRdb's copy has only in-frame clones and leaves some out. The repertoire consists of roughly 46,000 clones, with around 70% occurring once and the leading ten covering roughly 16%. Trimming took 5 bases from V and 5 from J, leaving 19 bases between them. Germline V CDR1 and CDR2: MNHNY, SVGAGI (reference sequence). The CDR3 totals 17 residues. Within the ViraFEST assay, antigen-specific CD4+ T cells underwent expansion with viral peptide pools prior to sequencing. Following culture for approximately ten days, CD4+ T cells were isolated. Participants were given two doses of BNT162b2 or mRNA-1273 vaccine. Study-level findings and limits: Whether induced by infection or by vaccine, clones showed marked clonal contraction late after vaccination.

The rearrangement uses TRBV6-6 and TRBJ1-6, with a weak D call TRBD1 (5 bases). Sequences were derived from CD4+ T cells from PBMCs cultured with HCoV-OC43 spike peptides, sampled after COVID-19 vaccination. Subset noted: HCoV-OC43 spike overlapping peptide pool stimulation. This clonotype was obtained from a human donor who received a COVID-19 vaccine. As DNA, the CDR3 is TGTGCCAGCAGTCCGACAGCTCTCGGGGGGGATAATTCACCCCTCCACTTT. Translation gives CASSPTALGGDNSPLHF.